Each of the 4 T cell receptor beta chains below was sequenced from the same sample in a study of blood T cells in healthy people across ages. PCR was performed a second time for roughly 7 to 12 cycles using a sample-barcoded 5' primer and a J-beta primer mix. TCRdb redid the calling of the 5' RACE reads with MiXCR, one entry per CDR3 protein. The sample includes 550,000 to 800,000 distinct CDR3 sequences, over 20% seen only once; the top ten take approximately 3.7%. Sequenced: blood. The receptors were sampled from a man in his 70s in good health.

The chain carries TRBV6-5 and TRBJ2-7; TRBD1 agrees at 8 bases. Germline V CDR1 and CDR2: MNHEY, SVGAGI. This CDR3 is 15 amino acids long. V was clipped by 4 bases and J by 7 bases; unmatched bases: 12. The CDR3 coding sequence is TGTGCCAGCAGTTTCACCGGACAGGGATCGGGTGAGCAGTACTTC. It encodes CASSFTGQGSGEQYF.

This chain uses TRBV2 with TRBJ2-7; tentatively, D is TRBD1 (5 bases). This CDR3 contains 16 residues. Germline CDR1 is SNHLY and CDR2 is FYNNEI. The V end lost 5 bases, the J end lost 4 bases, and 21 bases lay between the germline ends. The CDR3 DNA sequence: TGTGCCAGCAGTAGCATGGGGCGTCAATTAGGGTACGAGCAGTACTTC. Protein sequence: CASSSMGRQLGYEQYF.

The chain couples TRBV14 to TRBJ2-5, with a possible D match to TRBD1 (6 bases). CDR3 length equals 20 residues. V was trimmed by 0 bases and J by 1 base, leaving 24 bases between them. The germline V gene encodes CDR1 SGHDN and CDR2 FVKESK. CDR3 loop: CASSQETGLQTGAFQETQYF. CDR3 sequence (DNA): TGTGCCAGCAGCCAAGAAACGGGCCTCCAGACAGGAGCCTTCCAAGAGACCCAGTACTTC.

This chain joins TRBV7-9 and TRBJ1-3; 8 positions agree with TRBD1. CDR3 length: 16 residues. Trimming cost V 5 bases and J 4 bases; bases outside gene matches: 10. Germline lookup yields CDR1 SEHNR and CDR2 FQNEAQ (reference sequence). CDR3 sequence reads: CASSPPGQGGGNTIYF. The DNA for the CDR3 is TGTGCCAGCAGCCCGCCCGGACAGGGAGGAGGAAACACCATATATTTT.